These 22 T cell receptor beta chains originate from one sample sequenced in a study of blood T cell repertoires in COVID-19 (dated by TCRdb to 2018 to 2020). The library was generated by the immunoSEQ multiplex PCR assay. What TCRdb holds here is the immuneACCESS table cut down to in-frame rearrangements. Part of the clones is not present; checked against another copy, under half of the missing clones reflect an unresolved V gene, and the others are unexplained. Here the sample has over 250,000 clones; just under 90% occur a single time. The ten largest make up over 5% of the sample. Source material: peripheral blood. Receptor source: a woman aged 45-65 years with COVID-19, enrolled during active disease.

J is TRBJ2-7 and V is TRBV4-1, with D perhaps matching TRBD1 (6 bases). Trimming took off 1 base at V and 2 bases at J, with 27 bases between the two ends. The CDR3 contains 20 residues. Germline V gives CDR1 MGHRA, CDR2 YSYEKL. The CDR3 coding sequence is TGCGCCAGCAGCCAAGCGGTTTCGAAGGACAGCCTTCTCCCTACCTACGAGCAGTACTTC. This encodes CASSQAVSKDSLLPTYEQYF.

The chain is built from TRBV5-5 and TRBJ1-1, with D tentatively TRBD1 (5 bases). This CDR3 contains 13 residues. In germline, CDR1 is SGHKS, CDR2 YYEKEE (reference sequence). Deletions cut 0 bases from V and 11 bases from J, with 14 bases between. The CDR3 DNA sequence: TGTGCCAGCAGCTTGGAGGTTGGGACTAGGGCTTTCTTT. It is translated as CASSLEVGTRAFF. Complete variable domain (other parts from reference TRBV5-5 and TRBJ1-1): DAGVTQSPTHLIKTRGQQVTLRCSPISGHKSVSWYQQVLGQGPQFIFQYYEKEERGRGNFPDRFSARQFPNYSSELNVNALLLGDSALYLCASSLEVGTRAFFGQGTRLTVV.

The CDR3 region is CASSERTAQETQYF. The CDR3 DNA is TGTGCCAGCAGCGAAAGAACAGCCCAAGAGACCCAGTACTTC. This chain uses TRBV11-3 with TRBJ2-5; D is undetermined. There are 14 residues in the CDR3. Deletions cut 5 bases from V and 1 base from J, with 11 bases between. In germline, CDR1 is SGHNT, CDR2 YENEEA.

Note on this clone: Additional DNA sequences in this sample encode the identical CDR3. The rearrangement uses TRBV29-1 and TRBJ1-2, with D possibly matching TRBD1 (6 bases). The V and J ends lost 4 bases and 2 bases respectively, with 8 bases between them. CDR1 is SQVTM and CDR2 is ANQGSEA in the germline V gene. This CDR3 has 12 residues. The CDR3 DNA sequence: TGCAGCGTTGGGCAGGGGAACTATGGCTACACCTTC. This gives the protein CSVGQGNYGYTF.

The V call is TRBV24-1, the J call TRBJ1-1, with D perhaps TRBD1 (6 bases). With 3 bases removed from V and 0 bases from J, the gap between germline ends came to 13 bases. CDR3 length: 16 residues. Germline lookup yields CDR1 KGHDR and CDR2 SFDVKD. The CDR3 region is CATSDKGGGMNTEAFF. The CDR3 coding sequence is TGTGCCACCAGTGATAAGGGGGGGGGCATGAACACTGAAGCTTTCTTT.

J is TRBJ1-2 and V is TRBV2; 8 bases are shared with TRBD1. The CDR3 is made up of 15 amino acids. CDR1 is SNHLY, CDR2 FYNNEI, per germline. V was pared by 5 bases and J by 5 bases, with 10 bases of the junction left unmatched. The CDR3 is CASSYLRTGMYGYTF. The CDR3 DNA reads as TGTGCCAGCAGTTATCTCCGGACAGGGATGTATGGCTACACCTTC.

The rearrangement links TRBV30 to TRBJ2-1, with TRBD2 matching 8 bases. Per the germline V gene, CDR1 is GTSNPN and CDR2 is SVGIG (reference sequence). V lost 8 bases, J lost 4 bases, and 13 bases stayed unmatched. The CDR3 is 15 residues long. CDR3 in amino acids: CAQRGGANGYNEQFF. The CDR3 region has the DNA TGTGCCCAACGGGGGGGGGCCAATGGGTACAATGAGCAGTTCTTC.

The chain employs TRBV23-1 and TRBJ2-4; 9 bases are shared with TRBD1. TRBV23-1 is designated an ORF whose function remains uncertain. With 4 bases clipped from V and 4 bases from J, the junction kept 11 bases outside the gene matches. The CDR3 contains 17 residues. The DNA of the CDR3 is TGCGCCAGCAGTCGGACGCTCCGGGACAGGGTTAAAAACATTCAGTACTTC. Its protein product is CASSRTLRDRVKNIQYF.

This clone showed up just once. The rearrangement uses TRBV7-2 and TRBJ2-2; D remains ambiguous. CDR3 length: 13 amino acids. V was pared by 5 bases and J by 6 bases, with 10 bases between. Germline CDR1 is SGHTA and CDR2 is FQGNSA. Here the CDR3 DNA reads TGTGCCAGCAGCAATAACCGGGCCGGGGAGCTGTTTTTT. Translation: CASSNNRAGELFF.

The rearrangement links TRBV9 to TRBJ1-1, with 9 bases matching TRBD1. The CDR3 totals 13 residues. Germline assignment: CDR1 SGDLS and CDR2 YYNGEE. Losses at the gene ends were 5 bases for V and 7 bases for J; bases not matched to a gene: 6. Here the CDR3 DNA reads TGTGCCAGCAGAGGACAGGGGCAGGGTGAAGCTTTCTTT. Translation: CASRGQGQGEAFF. Combining the CDR3 with reference TRBV9 and TRBJ1-1 gives the whole variable domain DSGVTQTPKHLITATGQRVTLRCSPRSGDLSVYWYQQSLDQGLQFLIQYYNGEERAKGNILERFSAQQFPDLHSELNLSSLELGDSALYFCASRGQGQGEAFFGQGTRLTVV.

V usage is TRBV10-1 and J usage is TRBJ2-1; TRBD1 aligns across 9 bases. Germline trimming cut 6 bases from V and 13 bases from J; bases unmatched to any gene: 10. Germline V gives CDR1 WNHNN, CDR2 SYGVQD (reference sequence). The CDR3 loop spans 13 amino acids. CDR3 coding DNA: TGCGCCAGCAGGACCGAGGGGACAGGGCCTCAGTTCTTC. Translation: CASRTEGTGPQFF.

The CDR3 region has the DNA TGCGCCAGCAGGGACAGGGGGCCTTACTACGAGCAGTACTTC. Its protein is CASRDRGPYYEQYF. The V call is TRBV10-2, the J call TRBJ2-7, with 11 bases fitting TRBD1. The V segment lost 6 bases and the J segment 3 bases; nucleotides outside the gene matches: 4. The CDR3 has 14 residues. Germline CDR1 WSHSY, CDR2 SAAADI.

This chain uses TRBV19 with TRBJ1-5; 8 bases agree with TRBD1. This CDR3 is 15 amino acids long. Per the germline V gene, CDR1 is LNHDA and CDR2 is SQIVND (reference sequence). J was trimmed by 6 bases and V by 4 bases; bases with no gene match: 8. As DNA, the CDR3 is TGTGCCAGTAGTACGGGAAAACAGGGGGGTCAGCCCCAGCATTTT. It codes for CASSTGKQGGQPQHF.

The chain has TRBV3-1 (or the pseudogene TRBV3-2) and TRBJ1-1, with D hard to call. This CDR3 is 14 amino acids long. V lost 0 bases and J lost 0, with 5 bases in between. Germline lookup yields CDR1 LGHDT and CDR2 YNNKEL (reference sequence). The CDR3 reads CASSQDNMNTEAFF. Written as DNA, the CDR3 is TGTGCCAGCAGCCAAGATAACATGAACACTGAAGCTTTCTTT.

J is TRBJ2-2 and V is TRBV6-2 or TRBV6-3; possible D gene TRBD1, 6 bases. The CDR3 sequence is 14 residues long. Germline V gene lookup returns CDR1 MNHEY and CDR2 SVGEGT. V was clipped by 5 bases and J by 3 bases, with 10 bases between them. In DNA, the CDR3 is TGTGCCAGCAGTCAAAGACAGGACACCGGGGAGCTGTTTTTT. Translated: CASSQRQDTGELFF.

The chain links TRBV9 to TRBJ2-3, with TRBD2 matching over 12 bases. Germline values: CDR1 SGDLS, CDR2 YYNGEE. CDR3 length equals 18 residues. After removal of 0 bases from V and 5 bases from J, the junction contained 10 bases not matched to a gene. DNA of the CDR3: TGTGCCAGCAGCGTAGTTCCTAAGCTAGCGGGAGGGGAAGATACGCAGTATTTT. It translates to CASSVVPKLAGGEDTQYF.

The V and J genes are TRBV30 and TRBJ2-7; maybe TRBD2 (5 bases). Trimming removed 5 bases at V and 2 bases at J, with 13 bases between. The CDR3 contains 13 residues. Per germline, CDR1 GTSNPN and CDR2 SVGIG (reference sequence). CDR3 protein: CAWAEDYTYEQYF. In DNA form, the CDR3 reads TGTGCCTGGGCCGAAGACTACACCTACGAGCAGTACTTC.

This rearrangement joins TRBV7-2 to TRBJ1-2, with a weak D call TRBD1 (6 bases). Germline CDR1 reads SGHTA; CDR2 reads FQGNSA. The CDR3 spans 15 residues. V was cut by 5 bases and J by 7 bases, with 20 bases left in between. CDR3 nucleotides: TGTGCCAGCAGCCCTCCAGGGGCAGGAGCTTCTGGCTACACCTTC. Translating gives CASSPPGAGASGYTF.

The chain links TRBV7-2 to TRBJ2-7; weak D call: TRBD1 (5 bases). Trimming removed 5 bases from V and 3 bases from J, with 8 bases in between. From germline, CDR1 is SGHTA and CDR2 FQGNSA. The CDR3 has 12 amino acids. CDR3 protein: CASSPGYYEQYF. The CDR3 nucleotides are TGTGCCAGCAGCCCAGGGTACTACGAGCAGTACTTC.

This chain links TRBV18 with TRBJ1-1; D gene ambiguous. Germline V gene lookup returns CDR1 KGHSH and CDR2 LQKENI. The CDR3 is 16 residues long. Trimming stripped 0 bases from V and 1 base from J, with 12 bases between. The CDR3 nucleotides are TGTGCCAGCTCACCACCGAGGGCACTCCAGAACACTGAAGCTTTCTTT. Translated: CASSPPRALQNTEAFF.

The chain recombines TRBV9 with TRBJ2-7; 8 nucleotides match TRBD1. CDR1 is SGDLS and CDR2 is YYNGEE in the germline V gene. The CDR3 has 15 amino acids. V lost 3 bases and J lost 5; bases outside the gene matches: 10. This CDR3 reads CASSDGQGKRDEQYF. CDR3 DNA: TGTGCCAGCAGCGATGGACAGGGAAAGAGAGACGAGCAGTACTTC.

As to this clone: The same CDR3 is also encoded by other DNA sequences in this sample. The chain has TRBV3-1 (or the pseudogene TRBV3-2) and TRBJ2-3, with 9 bases matching TRBD2. This CDR3 has 14 amino acids. Germline V gene lookup returns CDR1 LGHDT and CDR2 YNNKEL (reference sequence). With V trimmed by 5 bases and J by 1 base, 1 base remained unmatched. CDR3 nucleotide sequence: TGTGCCAGCAGCTCTAGCGGGGGCACAGATACGCAGTATTTT. It codes for CASSSSGGTDTQYF.